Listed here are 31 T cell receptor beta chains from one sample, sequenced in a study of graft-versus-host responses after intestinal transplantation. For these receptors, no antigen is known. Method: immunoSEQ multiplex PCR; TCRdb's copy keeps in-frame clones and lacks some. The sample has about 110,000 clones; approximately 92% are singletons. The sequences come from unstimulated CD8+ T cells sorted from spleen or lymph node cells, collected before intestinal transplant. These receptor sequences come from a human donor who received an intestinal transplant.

The DNA of the CDR3 is TGTGCCAGTAGTATTGGGGCCGCCCCGGGCGACGAGCAGTACTTC. Its translation is CASSIGAAPGDEQYF. The V gene is TRBV19, the J gene TRBJ2-7; maybe TRBD1 (5 bases). The CDR3 runs 15 residues. Germline CDR1 and CDR2: LNHDA and SQIVND (reference sequence). V was clipped by 3 bases and J by 5 bases, with 17 bases between them.

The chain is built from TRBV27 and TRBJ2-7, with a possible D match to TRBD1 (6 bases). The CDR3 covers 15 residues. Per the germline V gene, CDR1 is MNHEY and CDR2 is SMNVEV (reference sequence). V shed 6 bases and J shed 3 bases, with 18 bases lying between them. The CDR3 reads CASRYTAGENYEQYF. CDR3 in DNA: TGTGCCAGCAGATATACGGCAGGGGAGAACTACGAGCAGTACTTC.

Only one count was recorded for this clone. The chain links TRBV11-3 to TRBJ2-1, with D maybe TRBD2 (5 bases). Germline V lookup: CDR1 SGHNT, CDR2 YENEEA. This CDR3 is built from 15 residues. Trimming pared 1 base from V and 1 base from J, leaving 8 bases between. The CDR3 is CASSLAAASYNEQFF. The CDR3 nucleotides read TGTGCCAGCAGCTTAGCAGCGGCGTCCTACAATGAGCAGTTCTTC.

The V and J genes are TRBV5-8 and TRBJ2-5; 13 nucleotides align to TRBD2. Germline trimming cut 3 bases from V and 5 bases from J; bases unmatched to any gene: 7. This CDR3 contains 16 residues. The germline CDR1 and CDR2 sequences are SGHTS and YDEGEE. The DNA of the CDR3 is TGTGCCAGCAGCTCCTGGACTAGCGGGAGTAACGAGACCCAGTACTTC. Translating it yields CASSSWTSGSNETQYF.

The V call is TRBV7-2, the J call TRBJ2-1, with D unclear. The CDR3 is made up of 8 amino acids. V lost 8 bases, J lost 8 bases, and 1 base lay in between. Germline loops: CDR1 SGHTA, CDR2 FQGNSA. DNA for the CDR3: TGTGCCAGCTATGAGCAGTTCTTC. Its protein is CASYEQFF.

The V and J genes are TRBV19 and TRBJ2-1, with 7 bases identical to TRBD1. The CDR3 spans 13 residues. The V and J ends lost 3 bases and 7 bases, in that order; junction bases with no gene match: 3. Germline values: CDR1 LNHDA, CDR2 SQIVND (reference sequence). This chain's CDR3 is CASSILQGNEQFF. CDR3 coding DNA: TGTGCCAGTAGTATTTTACAGGGGAATGAGCAGTTCTTC.

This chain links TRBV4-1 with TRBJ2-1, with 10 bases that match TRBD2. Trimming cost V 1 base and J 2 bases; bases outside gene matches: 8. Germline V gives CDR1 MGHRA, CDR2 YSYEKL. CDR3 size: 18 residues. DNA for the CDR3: TGCGCCAGCAGCCAAGTTCTGGGACTAGCGATAACCTACAATGAGCAGTTCTTC. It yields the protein CASSQVLGLAITYNEQFF.

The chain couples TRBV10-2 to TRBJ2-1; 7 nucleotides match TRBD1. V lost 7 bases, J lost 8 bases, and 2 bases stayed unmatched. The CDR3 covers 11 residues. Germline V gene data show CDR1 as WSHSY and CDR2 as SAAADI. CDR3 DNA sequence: TGCGCCAGCATAGGGGGCTATGAGCAGTTCTTC. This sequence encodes CASIGGYEQFF.

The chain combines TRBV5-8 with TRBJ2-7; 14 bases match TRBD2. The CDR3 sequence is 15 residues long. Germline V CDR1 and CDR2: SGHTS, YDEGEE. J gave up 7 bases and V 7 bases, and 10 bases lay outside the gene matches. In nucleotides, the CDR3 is TGTGCCAGCGCATCAGGGACTAGCGGGAGTGAAGAGCAGTACTTC. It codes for CASASGTSGSEEQYF.

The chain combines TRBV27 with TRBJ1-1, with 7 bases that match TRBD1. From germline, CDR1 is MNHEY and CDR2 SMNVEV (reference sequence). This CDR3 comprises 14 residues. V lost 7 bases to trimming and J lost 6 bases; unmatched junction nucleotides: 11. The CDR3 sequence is CASIEGALGAEAFF. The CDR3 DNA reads TGTGCCAGCATTGAGGGGGCTTTAGGGGCTGAAGCTTTCTTT.

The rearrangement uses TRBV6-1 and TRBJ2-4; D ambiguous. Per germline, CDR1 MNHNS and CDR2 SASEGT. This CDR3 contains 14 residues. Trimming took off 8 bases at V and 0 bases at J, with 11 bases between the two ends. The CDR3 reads CASVDGLAKNIQYF. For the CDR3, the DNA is TGTGCCAGCGTCGATGGGTTAGCCAAAAACATTCAGTACTTC.

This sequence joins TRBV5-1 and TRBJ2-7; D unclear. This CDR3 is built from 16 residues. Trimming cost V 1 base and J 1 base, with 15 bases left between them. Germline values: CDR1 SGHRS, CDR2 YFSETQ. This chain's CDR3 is CASSLIGLDESYEQYF. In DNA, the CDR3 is TGCGCCAGCAGCTTGATTGGGCTCGACGAGTCCTACGAGCAGTACTTC.

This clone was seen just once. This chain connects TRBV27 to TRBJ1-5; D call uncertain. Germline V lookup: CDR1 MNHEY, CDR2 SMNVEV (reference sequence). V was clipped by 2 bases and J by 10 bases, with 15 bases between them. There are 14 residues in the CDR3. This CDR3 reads CASSLGRSAGPQHF. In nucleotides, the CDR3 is TGTGCCAGCAGTTTAGGTCGATCCGCGGGACCCCAGCATTTT.

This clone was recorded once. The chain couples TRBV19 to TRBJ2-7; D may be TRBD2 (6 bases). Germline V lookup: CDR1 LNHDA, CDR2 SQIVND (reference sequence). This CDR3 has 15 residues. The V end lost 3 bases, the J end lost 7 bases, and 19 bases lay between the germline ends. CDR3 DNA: TGTGCCAGTAGTATTGAGAGACTAGGCGCGGGGGAGCAGTACTTC. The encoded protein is CASSIERLGAGEQYF.

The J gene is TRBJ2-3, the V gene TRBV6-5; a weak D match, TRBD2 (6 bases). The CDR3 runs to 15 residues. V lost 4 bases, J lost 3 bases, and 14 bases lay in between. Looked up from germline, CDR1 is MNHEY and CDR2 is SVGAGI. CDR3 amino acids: CASSSHGGRTDTQYF. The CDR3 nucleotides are TGTGCCAGCAGTTCTCACGGGGGTAGGACAGATACGCAGTATTTT.

For the CDR3, the DNA is TGTGCCAGCAGCGCCGGGACAGGGGATGAAAAACTGTTTTTT. Translation: CASSAGTGDEKLFF. The V and J genes are TRBV5-4 and TRBJ1-4, with 10 bases identical to TRBD1. Germline trimming cut 4 bases from V and 6 bases from J; bases unmatched to any gene: 3. Germline-derived CDR1 and CDR2 are SGHNT and YYREEE (reference sequence). The CDR3 runs 14 residues.

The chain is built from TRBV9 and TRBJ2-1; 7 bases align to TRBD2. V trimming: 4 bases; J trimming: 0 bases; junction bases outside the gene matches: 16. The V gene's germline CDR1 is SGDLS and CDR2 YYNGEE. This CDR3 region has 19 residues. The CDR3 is CASSSPRGVAHSSYNEQFF. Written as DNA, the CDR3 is TGTGCCAGCAGCTCCCCCCGGGGGGTAGCGCATAGCTCCTACAATGAGCAGTTCTTC. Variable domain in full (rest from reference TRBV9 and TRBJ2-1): DSGVTQTPKHLITATGQRVTLRCSPRSGDLSVYWYQQSLDQGLQFLIQYYNGEERAKGNILERFSAQQFPDLHSELNLSSLELGDSALYFCASSSPRGVAHSSYNEQFFGPGTRLTVL.

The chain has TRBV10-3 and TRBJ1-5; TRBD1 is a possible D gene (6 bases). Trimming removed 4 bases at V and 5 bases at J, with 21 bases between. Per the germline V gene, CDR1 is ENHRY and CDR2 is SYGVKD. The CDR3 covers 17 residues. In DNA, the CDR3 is TGTGCCATCAGTGTTCAGGGGATATCCCCTCAACATCAGCCCCAGCATTTT. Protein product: CAISVQGISPQHQPQHF.

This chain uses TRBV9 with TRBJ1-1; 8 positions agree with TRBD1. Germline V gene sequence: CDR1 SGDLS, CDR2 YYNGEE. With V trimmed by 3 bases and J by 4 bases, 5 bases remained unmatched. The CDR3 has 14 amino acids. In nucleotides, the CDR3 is TGTGCCAGCAGCGCCACAGGGGGGGGCACTGAAGCTTTCTTT. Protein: CASSATGGGTEAFF.

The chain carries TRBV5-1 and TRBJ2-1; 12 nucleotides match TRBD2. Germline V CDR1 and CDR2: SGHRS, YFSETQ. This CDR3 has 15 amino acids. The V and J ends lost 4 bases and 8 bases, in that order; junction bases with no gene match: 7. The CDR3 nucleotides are TGCGCCAGCAGCCGACTAGCGGGAGCAGCACATGAGCAGTTCTTC. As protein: CASSRLAGAAHEQFF.

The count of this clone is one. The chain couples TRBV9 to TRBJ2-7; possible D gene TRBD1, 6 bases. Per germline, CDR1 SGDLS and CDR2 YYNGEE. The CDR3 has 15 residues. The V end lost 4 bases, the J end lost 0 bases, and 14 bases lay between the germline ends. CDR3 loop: CASSPGTTFSYEQYF. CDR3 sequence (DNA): TGTGCCAGCAGCCCCGGGACAACCTTCTCCTACGAGCAGTACTTC.

CDR3 amino acids: CASSPLAGLADTQYF. The CDR3 DNA reads TGTGCCAGCAGTCCCCTAGCGGGGCTGGCAGATACGCAGTATTTT. The V gene is TRBV6-5, the J gene TRBJ2-3; TRBD2 matches at 9 bases. Trimming at V came to 5 bases and at J to 4 bases, leaving 7 bases not matched to a gene. The germline V gene has CDR1 MNHEY and CDR2 SVGAGI. This CDR3 comprises 15 residues.

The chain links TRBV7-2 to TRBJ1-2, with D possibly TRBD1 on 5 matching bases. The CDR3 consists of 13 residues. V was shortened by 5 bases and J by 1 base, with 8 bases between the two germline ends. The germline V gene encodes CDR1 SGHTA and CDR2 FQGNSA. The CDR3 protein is CASSQRGNYGYTF. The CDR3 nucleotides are TGTGCCAGCAGCCAAAGGGGTAACTATGGCTACACCTTC. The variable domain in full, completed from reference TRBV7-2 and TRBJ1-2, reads GAGVSQSPSNKVTEKGKDVELRCDPISGHTALYWYRQSLGQGLEFLIYFQGNSAPDKSGLPSDRFSAERTGGSVSTLTIQRTQQEDSAVYLCASSQRGNYGYTFGSGTRLTVV.

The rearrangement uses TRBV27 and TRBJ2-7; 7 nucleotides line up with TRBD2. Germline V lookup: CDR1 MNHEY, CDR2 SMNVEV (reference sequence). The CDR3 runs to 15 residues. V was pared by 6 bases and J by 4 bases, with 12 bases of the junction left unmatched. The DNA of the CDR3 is TGTGCCAGCAGCCTGACTGGGGGAGGGTATTACGAGCAGTACTTC. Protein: CASSLTGGGYYEQYF.

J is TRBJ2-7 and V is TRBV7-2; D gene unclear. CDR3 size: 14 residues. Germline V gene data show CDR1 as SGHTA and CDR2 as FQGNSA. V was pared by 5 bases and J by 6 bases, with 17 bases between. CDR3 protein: CASSPSGWVPEQYF. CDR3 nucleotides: TGTGCCAGCAGCCCGAGTGGTTGGGTGCCCGAGCAGTACTTC.

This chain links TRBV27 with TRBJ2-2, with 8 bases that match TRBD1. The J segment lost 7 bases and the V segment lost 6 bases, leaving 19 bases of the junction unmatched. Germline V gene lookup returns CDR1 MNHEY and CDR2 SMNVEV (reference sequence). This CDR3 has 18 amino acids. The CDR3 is CASSSDVRTGLIIGELFF. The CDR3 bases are TGTGCCAGCAGCTCCGACGTAAGGACAGGGTTAATTATCGGGGAGCTGTTTTTT.

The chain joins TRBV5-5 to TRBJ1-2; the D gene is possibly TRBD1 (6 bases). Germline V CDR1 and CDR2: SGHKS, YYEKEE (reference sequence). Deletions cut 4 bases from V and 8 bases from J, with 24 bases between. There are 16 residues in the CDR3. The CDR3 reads CASSPRQETYYGGYTF. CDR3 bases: TGTGCCAGCAGCCCGAGACAGGAGACCTACTATGGAGGCTACACCTTC. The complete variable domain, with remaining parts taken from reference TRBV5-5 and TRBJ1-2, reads DAGVTQSPTHLIKTRGQQVTLRCSPISGHKSVSWYQQVLGQGPQFIFQYYEKEERGRGNFPDRFSARQFPNYSSELNVNALLLGDSALYLCASSPRQETYYGGYTFGSGTRLTVV.

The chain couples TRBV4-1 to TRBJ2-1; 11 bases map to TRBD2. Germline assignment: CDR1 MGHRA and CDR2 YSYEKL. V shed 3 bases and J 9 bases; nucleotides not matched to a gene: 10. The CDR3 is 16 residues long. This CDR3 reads CASSQGTSGKGAEQFF. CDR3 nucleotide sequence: TGCGCCAGCAGCCAGGGGACTAGCGGCAAGGGGGCTGAGCAGTTCTTC.

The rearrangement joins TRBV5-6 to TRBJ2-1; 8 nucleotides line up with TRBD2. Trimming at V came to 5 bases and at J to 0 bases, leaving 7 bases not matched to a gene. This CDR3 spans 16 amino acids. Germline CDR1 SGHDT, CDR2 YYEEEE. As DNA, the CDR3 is TGTGCCAGCAGGTCCCCGGGAGGGATCTCCTACAATGAGCAGTTCTTC. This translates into CASRSPGGISYNEQFF.

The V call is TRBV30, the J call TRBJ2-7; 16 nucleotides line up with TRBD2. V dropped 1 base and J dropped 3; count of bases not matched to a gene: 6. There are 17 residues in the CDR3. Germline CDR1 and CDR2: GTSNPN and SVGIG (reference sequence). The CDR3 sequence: CAWSDPGLAGGIYEQYF. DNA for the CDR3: TGTGCCTGGAGTGACCCGGGACTAGCGGGAGGGATCTACGAGCAGTACTTC.

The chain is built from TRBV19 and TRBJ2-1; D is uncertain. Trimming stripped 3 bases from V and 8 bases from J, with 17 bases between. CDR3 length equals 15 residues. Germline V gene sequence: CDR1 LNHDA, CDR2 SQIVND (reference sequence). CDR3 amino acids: CASSISVRVFDEQFF. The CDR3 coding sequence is TGTGCCAGTAGTATCTCGGTAAGGGTGTTCGATGAGCAGTTCTTC.